A selection of T cell receptor beta chains follows, all from one sample in a study of shared clonotypes between healthy human individuals. Libraries were prepared by immunoSEQ multiplex PCR; TCRdb keeps only in-frame clonotypes and omits some of them. The data hold 950,000 to 1,100,000 clones, with around three quarters observed a single time. Specimen: memory CD4+ T cells from PBMCs. These receptors came from a man younger than 35 in good health. Some clones in this sample may be carry-over from other donors' samples. The CDR3 runs from the conserved cysteine through the conserved F or W. The D gene is left open where the match is weak. Size values are once, few and many counts, or a class for expanded clones, and some rows have none.

-,TRBD1,TRBJ2-7,TRBV30,CAWSQSTGGPYEQYF,TGTGCCTGGAGTCAATCGACAGGGGGCCCCTACGAGCAGTACTTC
-,TRBD2,TRBJ2-1,TRBV28,CASSLQGLAGKFF,TGTGCCAGCAGTTTACAGGGACTAGCGGGAAAGTTCTTC
once,TRBD2,TRBJ2-7,TRBV7-8,CASSPFPGTSKYEQYF,TGTGCCAGCAGCCCCTTTCCCGGGACTAGCAAGTACGAGCAGTACTTC
-,-,TRBJ1-1,TRBV15,CATSRDRTAGAFF,TGTGCCACCAGCAGAGACCGGACAGCGGGGGCTTTCTTT
-,-,TRBJ1-1,TRBV5-1,CASSFSENTEAFF,TGCGCCAGCAGCTTTTCCGAAAACACTGAAGCTTTCTTT
-,TRBD2,TRBJ2-3,TRBV30,CAWSHGLGLAGTDTQYF,TGTGCCTGGAGCCACGGACTAGGACTAGCAGGCACAGATACGCAGTATTTT
once,TRBD2,TRBJ2-2,TRBV5-1,CASSGTSGRRTGELFF,TGCGCCAGCAGCGGGACTAGCGGGAGGAGAACCGGGGAGCTGTTTTTT
few,-,TRBJ1-1,TRBV19,CASSIRWDTEAFF,TGTGCCAGTAGTATCAGATGGGACACTGAAGCTTTCTTT
-,-,TRBJ2-7,TRBV7-5,CVRAEPSSYEQYF,TGTGTCAGAGCCGAGCCGAGCTCCTACGAGCAGTACTTC
-,-,TRBJ1-2,TRBV27,CASSLTANYGYTF,TGTGCCAGCAGTTTGACAGCCAACTATGGCTACACCTTC
-,TRBD2,TRBJ2-7,TRBV18,CASSPAGLADEQYF,TGTGCCAGCTCACCGGCGGGACTAGCGGACGAGCAGTACTTC
-,-,TRBJ1-2,TRBV15,CATSRDWAGDGYTF,TGTGCCACCAGCAGAGATTGGGCAGGTGATGGCTACACCTTC
-,-,TRBJ1-5,TRBV7-2,CASSPRFGQPQHF,TGTGCCAGCAGCCCCAGGTTCGGGCAGCCCCAGCATTTT
-,TRBD2,TRBJ2-3,TRBV5-4,CASSLGVAGGLTDTQYF,TGTGCCAGCAGCTTGGGGGTAGCGGGAGGCCTCACAGATACGCAGTATTTT
-,-,TRBJ2-7,TRBV7-2,CASSVSVFSYEQYF,TGTGCCAGCAGTGTAAGCGTTTTCTCCTACGAGCAGTACTTC
-,TRBD1,TRBJ1-4,TRBV28,CASSFRQGREKLFF,TGTGCCAGCAGTTTCAGACAGGGTCGGGAAAAACTGTTTTTT
-,TRBD2,TRBJ2-7,TRBV28,CASSKTSGSSYEQYF,TGTGCCAGCAGTAAGACTAGCGGAAGCTCCTACGAGCAGTACTTC
once,-,TRBJ1-5,TRBV6-1,CASSEADIQPQHF,TGTGCCAGCAGTGAAGCGGACATCCAGCCCCAGCATTTT
-,TRBD1,TRBJ1-5,TRBV30,CAWSATGVNQPQHF,TGTGCCTGGAGTGCGACAGGGGTGAATCAGCCCCAGCATTTT
-,-,TRBJ1-1,TRBV2,CASSGVGNTEAFF,TGTGCCAGCAGTGGGGTCGGGAACACTGAAGCTTTCTTT
-,-,TRBJ2-5,TRBV5-1,CASNQMSEGETQYF,TGCGCCAGCAACCAGATGAGTGAGGGAGAGACCCAGTACTTC
-,-,TRBJ1-3,TRBV18,CASSPGRASGNTIYF,TGTGCCAGCTCTCCTGGGAGAGCCTCTGGAAACACCATATATTTT
-,-,TRBJ1-5,TRBV28,CASSNYRENSNQPQHF,TGTGCCAGCAGTAATTACAGGGAAAATAGCAATCAGCCCCAGCATTTT
once,-,TRBJ2-3,TRBV9,CASSVVEGRDTQYF,TGTGCCAGCAGCGTAGTCGAGGGGCGAGATACGCAGTATTTT
-,TRBD1,TRBJ2-5,TRBV29-1,CSVRDSLQETQYF,TGCAGCGTACGGGACAGCCTCCAAGAGACCCAGTACTTC
-,-,TRBJ1-3,TRBV19,CASIMRGGNTIYF,TGTGCCAGTATAATGCGGGGGGGAAACACCATATATTTT
-,-,TRBJ1-2,TRBV28,CASSFRVDRMGSNTF,TGTGCCAGCAGTTTTAGGGTTGACAGGATGGGATCTAACACCTTC